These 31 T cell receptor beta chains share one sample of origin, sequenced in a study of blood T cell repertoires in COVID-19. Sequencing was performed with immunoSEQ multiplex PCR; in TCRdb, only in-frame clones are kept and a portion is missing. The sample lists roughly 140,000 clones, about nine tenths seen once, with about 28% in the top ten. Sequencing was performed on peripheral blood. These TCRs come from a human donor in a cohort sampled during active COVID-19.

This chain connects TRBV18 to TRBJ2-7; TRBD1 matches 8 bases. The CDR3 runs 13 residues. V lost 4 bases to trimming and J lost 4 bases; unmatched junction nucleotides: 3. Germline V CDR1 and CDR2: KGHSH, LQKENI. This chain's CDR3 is CASSLNRGYEQYF. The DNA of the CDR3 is TGTGCCAGCTCACTGAACAGGGGGTACGAGCAGTACTTC.

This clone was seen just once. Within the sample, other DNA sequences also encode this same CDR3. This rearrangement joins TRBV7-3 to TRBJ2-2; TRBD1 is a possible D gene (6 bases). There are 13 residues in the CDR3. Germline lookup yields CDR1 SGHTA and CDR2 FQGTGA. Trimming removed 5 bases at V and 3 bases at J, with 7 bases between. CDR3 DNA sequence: TGTGCCAGCAGCCCAGGGGACACCGGGGAGCTGTTTTTT. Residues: CASSPGDTGELFF.

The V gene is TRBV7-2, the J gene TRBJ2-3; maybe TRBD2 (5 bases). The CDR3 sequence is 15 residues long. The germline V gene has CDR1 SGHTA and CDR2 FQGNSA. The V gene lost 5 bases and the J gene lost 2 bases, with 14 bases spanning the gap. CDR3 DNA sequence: TGTGCCAGCAGCCCCGGACTCCCGCCCACAGATACGCAGTATTTT. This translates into CASSPGLPPTDTQYF.

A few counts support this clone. The chain's CDR3 is CASSFFGDLLYEQYF. CDR3 sequence (DNA): TGCGCCAGCAGCTTTTTTGGGGACTTGCTTTACGAGCAGTACTTC. The chain recombines TRBV5-1 with TRBJ2-7, with D maybe TRBD2 (6 bases). The CDR3 length is 15 residues. Trimming shortened V by 2 bases and J by 4 bases, and 16 bases separated the two germline ends. Germline lookup yields CDR1 SGHRS and CDR2 YFSETQ.

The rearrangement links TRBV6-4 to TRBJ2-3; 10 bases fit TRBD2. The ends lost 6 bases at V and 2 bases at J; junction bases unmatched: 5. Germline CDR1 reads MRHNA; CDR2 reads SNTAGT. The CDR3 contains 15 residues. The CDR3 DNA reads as TGTGCCAGCAGCACCAGCGGGGGGGCCACAGATACGCAGTATTTT. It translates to CASSTSGGATDTQYF.

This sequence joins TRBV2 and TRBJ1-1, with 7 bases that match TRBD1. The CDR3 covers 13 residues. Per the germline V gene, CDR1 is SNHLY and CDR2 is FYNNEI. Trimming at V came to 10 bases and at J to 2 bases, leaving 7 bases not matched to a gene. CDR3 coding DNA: TGTGCCACCCAGGACAGGTTAAACACTGAAGCTTTCTTT. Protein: CATQDRLNTEAFF.

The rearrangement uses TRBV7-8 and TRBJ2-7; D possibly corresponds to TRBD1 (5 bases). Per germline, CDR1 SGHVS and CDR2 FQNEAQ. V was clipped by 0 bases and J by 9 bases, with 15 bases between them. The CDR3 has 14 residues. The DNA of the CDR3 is TGTGCCAGCAGCTTAGCGGGGCCTCCAACCGGGCAGTACTTC. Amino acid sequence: CASSLAGPPTGQYF.

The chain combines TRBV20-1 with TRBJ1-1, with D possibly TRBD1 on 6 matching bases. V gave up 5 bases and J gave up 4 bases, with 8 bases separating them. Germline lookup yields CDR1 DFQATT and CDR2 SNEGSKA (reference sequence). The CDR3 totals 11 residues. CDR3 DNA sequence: TGCAGTGCTCAGGGGAGCACTGAAGCTTTCTTT. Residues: CSAQGSTEAFF.

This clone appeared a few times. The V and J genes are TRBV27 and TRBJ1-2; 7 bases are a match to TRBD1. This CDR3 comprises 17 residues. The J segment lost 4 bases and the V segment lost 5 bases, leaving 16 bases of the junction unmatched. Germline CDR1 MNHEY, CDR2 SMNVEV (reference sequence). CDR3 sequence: CASSISPGVAGGYGYTF. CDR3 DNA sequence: TGTGCCAGCAGTATAAGTCCCGGGGTAGCAGGGGGCTATGGCTACACCTTC.

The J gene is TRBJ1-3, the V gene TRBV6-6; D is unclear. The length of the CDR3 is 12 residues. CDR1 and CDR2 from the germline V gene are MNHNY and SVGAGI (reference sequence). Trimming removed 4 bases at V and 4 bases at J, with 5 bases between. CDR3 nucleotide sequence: TGTGCCAGCAGTTTTGAGGGAAACACCATATATTTT. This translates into CASSFEGNTIYF.

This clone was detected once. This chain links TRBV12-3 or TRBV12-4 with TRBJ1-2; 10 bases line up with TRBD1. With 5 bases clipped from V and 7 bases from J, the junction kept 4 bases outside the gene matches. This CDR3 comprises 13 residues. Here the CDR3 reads CASSLDRGLGYTF. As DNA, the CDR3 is TGTGCCAGCAGTCTAGACAGGGGGCTTGGCTACACCTTC.

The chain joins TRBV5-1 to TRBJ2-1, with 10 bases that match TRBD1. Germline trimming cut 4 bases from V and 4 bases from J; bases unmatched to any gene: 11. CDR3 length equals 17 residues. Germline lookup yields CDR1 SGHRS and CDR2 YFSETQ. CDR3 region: CASSHSFRDRGYNEQFF. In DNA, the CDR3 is TGCGCCAGCAGCCACTCGTTCCGGGACAGGGGTTACAATGAGCAGTTCTTC.

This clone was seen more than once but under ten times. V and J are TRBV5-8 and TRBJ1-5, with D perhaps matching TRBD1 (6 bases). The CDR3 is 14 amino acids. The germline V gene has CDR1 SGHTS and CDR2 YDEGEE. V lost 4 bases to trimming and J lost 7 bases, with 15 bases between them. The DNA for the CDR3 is TGTGCCAGCAGCGCTACAGGGAATACGCAGCCCCAGCATTTT. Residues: CASSATGNTQPQHF.

The CDR3 here is CASSTDRNTEAFF. The CDR3 DNA reads as TGTGCCAGCAGCACCGACAGGAACACTGAAGCTTTCTTT. The rearrangement links TRBV11-1 to TRBJ1-1, with a tentative D call TRBD1 (5 bases). Germline V gene data show CDR1 as SGHAT and CDR2 as FQDESV (reference sequence). Trimming pared 5 bases from V and 1 base from J, leaving 8 bases between. CDR3 length: 13 amino acids.

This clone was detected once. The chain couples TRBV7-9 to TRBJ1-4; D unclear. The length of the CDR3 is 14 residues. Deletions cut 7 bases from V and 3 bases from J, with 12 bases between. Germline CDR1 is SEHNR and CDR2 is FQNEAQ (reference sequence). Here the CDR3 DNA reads TGTGCCAGCACCTCACAGCTGTCTAATGAAAAACTGTTTTTT. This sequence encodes CASTSQLSNEKLFF.

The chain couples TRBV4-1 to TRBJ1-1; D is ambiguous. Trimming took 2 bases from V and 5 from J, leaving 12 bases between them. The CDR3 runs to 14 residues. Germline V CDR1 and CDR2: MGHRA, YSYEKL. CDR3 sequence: CASSQWVGETEAFF. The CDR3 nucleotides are TGCGCCAGCAGCCAATGGGTCGGGGAAACTGAAGCTTTCTTT.

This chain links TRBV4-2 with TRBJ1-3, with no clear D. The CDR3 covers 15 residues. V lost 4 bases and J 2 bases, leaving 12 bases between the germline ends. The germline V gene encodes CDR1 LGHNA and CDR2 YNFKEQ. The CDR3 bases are TGTGCCAGCAGCCCGTACGAGGGAGCTGGAAACACCATATATTTT. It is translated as CASSPYEGAGNTIYF.

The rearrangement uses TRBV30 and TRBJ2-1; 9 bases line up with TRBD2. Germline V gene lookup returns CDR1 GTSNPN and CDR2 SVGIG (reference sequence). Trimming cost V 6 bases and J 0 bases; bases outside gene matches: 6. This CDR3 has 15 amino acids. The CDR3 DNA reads TGTGCCTGCCCCCGGCGGGGGGGCTCCTACAATGAGCAGTTCTTC. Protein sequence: CACPRRGGSYNEQFF.

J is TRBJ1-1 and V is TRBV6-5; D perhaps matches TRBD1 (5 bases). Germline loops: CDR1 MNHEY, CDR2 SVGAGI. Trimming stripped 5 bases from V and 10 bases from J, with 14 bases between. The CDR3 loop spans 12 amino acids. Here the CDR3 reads CASSPPQGIAFF. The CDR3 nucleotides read TGTGCCAGCAGTCCCCCGCAGGGAATAGCTTTCTTT.

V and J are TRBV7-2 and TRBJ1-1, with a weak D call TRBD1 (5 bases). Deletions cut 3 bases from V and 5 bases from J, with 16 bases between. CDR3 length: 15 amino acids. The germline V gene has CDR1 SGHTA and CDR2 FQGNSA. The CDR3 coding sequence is TGTGCCAGCAGCTTTACCGGGGGACCTGGAACTGAAGCTTTCTTT. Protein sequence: CASSFTGGPGTEAFF.

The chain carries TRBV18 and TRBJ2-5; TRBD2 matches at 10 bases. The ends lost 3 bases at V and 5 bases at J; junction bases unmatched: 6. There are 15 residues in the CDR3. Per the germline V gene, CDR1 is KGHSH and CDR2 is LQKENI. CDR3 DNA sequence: TGTGCCAGCTCACCTGACGGGACTAGCGAGGAGACCCAGTACTTC. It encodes CASSPDGTSEETQYF.

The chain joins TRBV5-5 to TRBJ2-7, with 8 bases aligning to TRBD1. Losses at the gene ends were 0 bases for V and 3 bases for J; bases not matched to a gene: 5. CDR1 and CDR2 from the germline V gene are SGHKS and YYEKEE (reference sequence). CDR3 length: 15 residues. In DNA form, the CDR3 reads TGTGCCAGCAGCTTGGGGTTGACAGGGGTCTACGAGCAGTACTTC. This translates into CASSLGLTGVYEQYF.

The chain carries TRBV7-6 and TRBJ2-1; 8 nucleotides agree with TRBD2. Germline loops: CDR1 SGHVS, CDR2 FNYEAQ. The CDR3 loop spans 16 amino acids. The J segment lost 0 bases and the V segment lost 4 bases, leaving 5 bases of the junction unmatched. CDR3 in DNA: TGTGCCAGCAGCTGGGCGCGGGGGGCCTCCTACAATGAGCAGTTCTTC. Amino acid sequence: CASSWARGASYNEQFF.

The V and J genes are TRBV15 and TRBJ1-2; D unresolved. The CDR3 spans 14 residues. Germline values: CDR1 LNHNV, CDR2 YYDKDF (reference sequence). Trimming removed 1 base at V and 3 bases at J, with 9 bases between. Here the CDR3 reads CATSRGAGHYGYTF. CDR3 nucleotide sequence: TGTGCCACCAGCAGAGGGGCAGGCCACTATGGCTACACCTTC.

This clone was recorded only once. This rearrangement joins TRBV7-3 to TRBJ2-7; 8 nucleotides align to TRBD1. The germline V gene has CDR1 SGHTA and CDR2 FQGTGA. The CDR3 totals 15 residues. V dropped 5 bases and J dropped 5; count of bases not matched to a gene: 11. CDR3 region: CASSPRAGGKDEQYF. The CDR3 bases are TGTGCCAGCAGCCCACGGGCAGGGGGCAAGGACGAGCAGTACTTC. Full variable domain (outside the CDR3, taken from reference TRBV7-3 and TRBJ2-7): GAGVSQTPSNKVTEKGKYVELRCDPISGHTALYWYRQSLGQGPEFLIYFQGTGAADDSGLPNDRFFAVRPEGSVSTLKIQRTERGDSAVYLCASSPRAGGKDEQYFGPGTRLTVT.

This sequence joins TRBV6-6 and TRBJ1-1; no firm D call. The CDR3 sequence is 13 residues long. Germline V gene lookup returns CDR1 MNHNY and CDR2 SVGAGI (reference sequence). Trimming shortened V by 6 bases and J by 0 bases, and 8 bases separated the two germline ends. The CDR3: CASSLPMNTEAFF. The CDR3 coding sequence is TGTGCCAGCAGCTTGCCTATGAACACTGAAGCTTTCTTT.

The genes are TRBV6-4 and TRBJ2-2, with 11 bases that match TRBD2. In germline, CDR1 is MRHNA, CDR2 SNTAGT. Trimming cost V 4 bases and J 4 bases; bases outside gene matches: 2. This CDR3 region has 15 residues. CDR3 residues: CASSVLAGATGELFF. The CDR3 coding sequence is TGTGCCAGCAGTGTACTAGCGGGGGCCACCGGGGAGCTGTTTTTT.

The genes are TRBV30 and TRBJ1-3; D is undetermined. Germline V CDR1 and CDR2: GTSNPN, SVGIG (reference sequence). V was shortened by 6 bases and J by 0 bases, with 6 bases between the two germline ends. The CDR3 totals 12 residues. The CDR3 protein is CACRGSGNTIYF. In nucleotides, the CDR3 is TGTGCCTGCCGGGGCTCTGGAAACACCATATATTTT.

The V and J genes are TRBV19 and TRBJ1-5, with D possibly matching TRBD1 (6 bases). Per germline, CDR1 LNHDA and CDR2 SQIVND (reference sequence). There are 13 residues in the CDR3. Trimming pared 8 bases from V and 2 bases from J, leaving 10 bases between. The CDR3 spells CASQAGGNQPQHF. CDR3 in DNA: TGTGCCAGTCAAGCAGGGGGCAATCAGCCCCAGCATTTT.

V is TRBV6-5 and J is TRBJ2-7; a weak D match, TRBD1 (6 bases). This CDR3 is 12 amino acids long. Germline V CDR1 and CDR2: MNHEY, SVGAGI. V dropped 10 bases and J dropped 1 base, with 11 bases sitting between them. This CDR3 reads CAIRTVSYEQYF. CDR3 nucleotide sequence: TGTGCCATACGGACAGTTTCCTACGAGCAGTACTTC.

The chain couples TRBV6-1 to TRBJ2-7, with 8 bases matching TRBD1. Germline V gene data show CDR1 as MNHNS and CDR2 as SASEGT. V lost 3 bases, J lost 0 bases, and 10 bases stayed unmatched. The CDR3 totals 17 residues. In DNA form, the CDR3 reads TGTGCCAGCAGTGATGGGACAGGTCAAAGGGCCTCCTACGAGCAGTACTTC. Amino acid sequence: CASSDGTGQRASYEQYF.